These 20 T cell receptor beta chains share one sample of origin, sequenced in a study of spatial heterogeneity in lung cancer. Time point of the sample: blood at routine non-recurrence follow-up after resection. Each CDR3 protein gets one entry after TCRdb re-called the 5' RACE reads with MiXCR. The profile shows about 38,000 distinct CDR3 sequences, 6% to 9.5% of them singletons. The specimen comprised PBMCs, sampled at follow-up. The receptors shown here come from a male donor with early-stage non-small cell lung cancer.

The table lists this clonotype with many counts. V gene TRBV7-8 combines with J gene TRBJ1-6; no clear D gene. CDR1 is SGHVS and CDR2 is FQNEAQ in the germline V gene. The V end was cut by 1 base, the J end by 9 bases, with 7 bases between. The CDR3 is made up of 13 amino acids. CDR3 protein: CASSLERGSPLHF. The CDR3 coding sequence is TGTGCCAGCAGCTTAGAACGCGGTTCACCCCTCCACTTT.

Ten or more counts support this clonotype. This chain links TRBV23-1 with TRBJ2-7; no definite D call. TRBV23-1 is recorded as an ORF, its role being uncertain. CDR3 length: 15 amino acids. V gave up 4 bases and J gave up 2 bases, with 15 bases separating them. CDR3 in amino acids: CASSRPRDNTYEQYF. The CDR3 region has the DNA TGCGCCAGCAGTCGCCCCCGCGACAATACCTACGAGCAGTACTTC.

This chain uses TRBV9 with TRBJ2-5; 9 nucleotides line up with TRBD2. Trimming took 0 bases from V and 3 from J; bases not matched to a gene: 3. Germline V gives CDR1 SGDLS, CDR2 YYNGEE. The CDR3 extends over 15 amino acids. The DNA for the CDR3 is TGTGCCAGCAGCGTAGGGGCTAGCGGGGAAGAGACCCAGTACTTC. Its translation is CASSVGASGEETQYF.

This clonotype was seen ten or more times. The CDR3 coding sequence is TGTGCCATCAGCTGGGACGGGTCCTACGAGCAGTACTTC. It encodes CAISWDGSYEQYF. The rearrangement joins TRBV10-3 to TRBJ2-7; D is perhaps TRBD1 or TRBD2 (5 bases each). The CDR3 has 13 amino acids. With 6 bases removed from V and 1 base from J, the gap between germline ends came to 10 bases. Germline CDR1 ENHRY, CDR2 SYGVKD.

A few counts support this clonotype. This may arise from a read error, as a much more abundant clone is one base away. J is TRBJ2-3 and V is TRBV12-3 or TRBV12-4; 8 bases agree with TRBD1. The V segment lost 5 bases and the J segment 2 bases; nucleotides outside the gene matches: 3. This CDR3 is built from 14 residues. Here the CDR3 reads CASSPGQDTDTQYF. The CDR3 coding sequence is TGTGCCAGCAGTCCGGGACAGGACACAGATACGCAGTATTTT.

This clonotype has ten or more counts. The CDR3 DNA is TGCAGTGCCGTGGCGGCCGCTGGGGCAGATACGCAGTATTTT. Translating it yields CSAVAAAGADTQYF. The chain employs TRBV20-1 and TRBJ2-3; the D is unclear. Germline V gives CDR1 DFQATT, CDR2 SNEGSKA (reference sequence). This CDR3 region has 14 residues. Trimming cost V 6 bases and J 4 bases, with 17 bases left between them.

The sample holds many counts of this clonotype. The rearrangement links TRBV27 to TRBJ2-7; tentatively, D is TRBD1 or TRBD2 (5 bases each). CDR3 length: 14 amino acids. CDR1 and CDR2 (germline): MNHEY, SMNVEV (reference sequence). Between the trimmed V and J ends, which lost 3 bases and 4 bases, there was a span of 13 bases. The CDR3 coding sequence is TGTGCCAGCAGTTTTGGGGGATCCAATTACGAGCAGTACTTC. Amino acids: CASSFGGSNYEQYF.

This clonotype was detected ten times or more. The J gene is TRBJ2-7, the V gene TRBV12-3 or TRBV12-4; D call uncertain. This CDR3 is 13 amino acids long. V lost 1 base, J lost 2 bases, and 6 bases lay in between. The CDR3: CASSLGLTYEQYF. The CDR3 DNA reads TGTGCCAGCAGTTTAGGCCTAACCTACGAGCAGTACTTC.

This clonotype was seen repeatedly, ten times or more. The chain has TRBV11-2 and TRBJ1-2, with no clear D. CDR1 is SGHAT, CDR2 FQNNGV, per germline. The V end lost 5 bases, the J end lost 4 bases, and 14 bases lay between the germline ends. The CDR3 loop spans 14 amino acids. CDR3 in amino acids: CASSHIRGFYGYTF. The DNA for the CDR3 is TGTGCCAGCAGCCACATCCGCGGCTTCTATGGCTACACCTTC.

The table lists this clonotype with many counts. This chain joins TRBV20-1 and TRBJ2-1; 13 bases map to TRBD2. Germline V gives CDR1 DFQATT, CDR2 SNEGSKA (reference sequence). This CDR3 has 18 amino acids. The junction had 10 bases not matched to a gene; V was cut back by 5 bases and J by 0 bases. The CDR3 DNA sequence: TGCAGTGCTTCCGGGGGGACTAGCGGGGCCTTCTCCTACAATGAGCAGTTCTTC. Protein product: CSASGGTSGAFSYNEQFF.

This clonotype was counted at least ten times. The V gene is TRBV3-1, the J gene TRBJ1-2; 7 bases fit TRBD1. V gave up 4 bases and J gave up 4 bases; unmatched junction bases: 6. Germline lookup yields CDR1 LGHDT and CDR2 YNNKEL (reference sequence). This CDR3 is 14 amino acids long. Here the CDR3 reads CASSLDRVAYGYTF. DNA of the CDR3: TGTGCCAGCAGCCTTGACAGGGTGGCCTATGGCTACACCTTC.

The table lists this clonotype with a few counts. The DNA for the CDR3 is TGTGCCAGCAGCCAAGACCGGCGCCCTAGAATTTCTAGCACAGATACGCAGTATTTT. This encodes CASSQDRRPRISSTDTQYF. The rearrangement uses TRBV3-1 and TRBJ2-3; D gene uncertain. Germline-derived CDR1 and CDR2 are LGHDT and YNNKEL (reference sequence). V lost 0 bases to trimming and J lost 0 bases, with 19 bases between them. CDR3 size: 19 residues.

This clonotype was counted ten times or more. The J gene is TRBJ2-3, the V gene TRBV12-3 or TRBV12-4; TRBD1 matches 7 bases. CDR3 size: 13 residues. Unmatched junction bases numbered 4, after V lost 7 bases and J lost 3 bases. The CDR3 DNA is TGTGCCAGCATCGACAGGGTGACAGATACGCAGTATTTT. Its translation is CASIDRVTDTQYF.

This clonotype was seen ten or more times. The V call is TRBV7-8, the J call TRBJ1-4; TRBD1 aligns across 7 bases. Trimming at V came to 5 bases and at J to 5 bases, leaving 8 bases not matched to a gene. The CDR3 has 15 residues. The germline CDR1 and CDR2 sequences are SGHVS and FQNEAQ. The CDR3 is CASSGEGARNEKLFF. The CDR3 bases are TGTGCCAGCAGCGGGGAGGGGGCGCGGAATGAAAAACTGTTTTTT.

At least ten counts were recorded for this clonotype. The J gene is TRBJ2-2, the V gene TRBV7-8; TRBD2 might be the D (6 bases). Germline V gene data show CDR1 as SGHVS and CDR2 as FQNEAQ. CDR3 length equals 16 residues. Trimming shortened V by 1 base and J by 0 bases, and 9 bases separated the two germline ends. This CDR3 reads CASSLGLAANTGELFF. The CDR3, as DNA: TGTGCCAGCAGCTTAGGGTTAGCGGCGAACACCGGGGAGCTGTTTTTT.

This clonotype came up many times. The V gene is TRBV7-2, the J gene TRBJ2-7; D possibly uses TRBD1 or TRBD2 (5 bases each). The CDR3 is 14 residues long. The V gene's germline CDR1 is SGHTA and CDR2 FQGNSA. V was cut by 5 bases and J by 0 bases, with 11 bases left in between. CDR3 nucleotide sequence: TGTGCCAGCAGCCCGGGACGGAGCTCCTACGAGCAGTACTTC. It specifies CASSPGRSSYEQYF. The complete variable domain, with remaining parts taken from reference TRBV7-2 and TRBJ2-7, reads GAGVSQSPSNKVTEKGKDVELRCDPISGHTALYWYRQSLGQGLEFLIYFQGNSAPDKSGLPSDRFSAERTGGSVSTLTIQRTQQEDSAVYLCASSPGRSSYEQYFGPGTRLTVT.

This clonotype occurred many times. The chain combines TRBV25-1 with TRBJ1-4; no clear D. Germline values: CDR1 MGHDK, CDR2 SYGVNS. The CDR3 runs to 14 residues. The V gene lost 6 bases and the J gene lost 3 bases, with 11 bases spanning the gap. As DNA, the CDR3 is TGTGCCAGCAGCGATGGGATCGCTAATGAAAAACTGTTTTTT. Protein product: CASSDGIANEKLFF. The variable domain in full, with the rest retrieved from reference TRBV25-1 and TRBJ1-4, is EADIYQTPRYLVIGTGKKITLECSQTMGHDKMYWYQQDPGMELHLIHYSYGVNSTEKGDLSSESTVSRIRTEHFPLTLESARPSHTSQYLCASSDGIANEKLFFGSGTQLSVL.

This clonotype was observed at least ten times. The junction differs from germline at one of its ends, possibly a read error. The CDR3 spells CASSIDSGGAGNEQLF. The CDR3 coding sequence is TGTGCCAGCAGTATAGACAGCGGGGGGGCTGGGAATGAGCAGCTCTTC. The chain is built from TRBV2 and TRBJ2-1; 10 positions agree with TRBD2. Germline CDR1 is SNHLY and CDR2 is FYNNEI. The CDR3 has 16 residues.

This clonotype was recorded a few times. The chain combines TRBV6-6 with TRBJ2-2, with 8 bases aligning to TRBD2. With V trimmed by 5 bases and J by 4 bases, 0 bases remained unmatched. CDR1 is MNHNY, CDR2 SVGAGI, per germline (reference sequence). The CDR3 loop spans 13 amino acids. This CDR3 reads CASSTSGTGELFF. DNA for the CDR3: TGTGCCAGCAGTACTAGCGGCACCGGGGAGCTGTTTTTT.

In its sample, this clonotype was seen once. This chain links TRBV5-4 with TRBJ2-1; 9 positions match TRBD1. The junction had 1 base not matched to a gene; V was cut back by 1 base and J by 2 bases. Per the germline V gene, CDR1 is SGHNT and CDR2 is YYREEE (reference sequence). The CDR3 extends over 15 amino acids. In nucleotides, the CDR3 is TGTGCCAGCAGCTTGACAGGGGGCCCCTACAATGAGCAGTTCTTC. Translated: CASSLTGGPYNEQFF.